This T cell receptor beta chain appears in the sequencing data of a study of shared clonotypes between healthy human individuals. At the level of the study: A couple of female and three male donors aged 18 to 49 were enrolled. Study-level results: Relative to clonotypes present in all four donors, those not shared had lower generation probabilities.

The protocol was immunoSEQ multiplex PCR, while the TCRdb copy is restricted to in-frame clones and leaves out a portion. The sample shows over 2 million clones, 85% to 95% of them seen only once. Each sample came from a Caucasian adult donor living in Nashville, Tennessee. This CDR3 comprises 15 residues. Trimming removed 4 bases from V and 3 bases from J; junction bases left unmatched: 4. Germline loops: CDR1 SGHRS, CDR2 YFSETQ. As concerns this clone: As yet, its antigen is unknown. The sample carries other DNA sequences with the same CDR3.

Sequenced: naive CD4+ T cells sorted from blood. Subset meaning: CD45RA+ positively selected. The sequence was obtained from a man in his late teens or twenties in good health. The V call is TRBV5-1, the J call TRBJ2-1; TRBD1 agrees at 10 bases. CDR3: CASSPGQGGYNEQFF. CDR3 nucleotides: TGCGCCAGCAGCCCCGGACAGGGGGGCTACAATGAGCAGTTCTTC.